This record looks at one TCR beta chain sequence and its context. The data were taken from a study of T cells in Graves' hyperthyroidism and ophthalmopathy. Using RNA transcripts as the source, TCR beta CDR3 regions were amplified. Researchers ran a first-round RT-PCR on the TCR CDR3 using the HTBI primer set. TCRdb processed the multiplex PCR reads anew with MiXCR; each CDR3 protein has one entry. Of around 350,000 distinct CDR3 sequences in the sample, around 25% were seen once. J gave up 2 bases and V 3 bases, and 6 bases lay outside the gene matches. Per the germline V gene, CDR1 is MNHEY and CDR2 is SMNVEV (reference sequence). CDR3 length equals 16 residues.

The sample comprised blood. The origin of this receptor is a man aged 50-59 years with Graves' hyperthyroidism. The rearrangement joins TRBV27 to TRBJ2-1; 8 nucleotides align to TRBD2. The DNA for the CDR3 is TGTGCCAGCAGTTTGTTTGGCGGGAGGACCTACAATGAGCAGTTCTTC. Protein sequence: CASSLFGGRTYNEQFF.